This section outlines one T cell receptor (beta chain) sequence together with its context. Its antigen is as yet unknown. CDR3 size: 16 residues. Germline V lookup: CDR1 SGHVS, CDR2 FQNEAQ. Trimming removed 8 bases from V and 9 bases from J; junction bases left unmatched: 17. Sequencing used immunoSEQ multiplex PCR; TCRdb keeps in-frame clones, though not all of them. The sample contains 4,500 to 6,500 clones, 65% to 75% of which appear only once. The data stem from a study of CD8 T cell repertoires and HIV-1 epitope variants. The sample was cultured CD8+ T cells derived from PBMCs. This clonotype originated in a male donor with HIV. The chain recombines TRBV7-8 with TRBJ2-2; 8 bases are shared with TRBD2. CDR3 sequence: CASSSGAGDLRRELFF. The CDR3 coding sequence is TGTGCCAGCTCTAGTGGAGCGGGGGACTTAAGGAGGGAGCTGTTTTTT. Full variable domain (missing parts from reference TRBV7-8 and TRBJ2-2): GAGVSQSPRYKVAKRGQDVALRCDPISGHVSLFWYQQALGQGPEFLTYFQNEAQLDKSGLPSDRFFAERPEGSVSTLKIQRTQQEDSAVYLCASSSGAGDLRRELFFGEGSRLTVL.